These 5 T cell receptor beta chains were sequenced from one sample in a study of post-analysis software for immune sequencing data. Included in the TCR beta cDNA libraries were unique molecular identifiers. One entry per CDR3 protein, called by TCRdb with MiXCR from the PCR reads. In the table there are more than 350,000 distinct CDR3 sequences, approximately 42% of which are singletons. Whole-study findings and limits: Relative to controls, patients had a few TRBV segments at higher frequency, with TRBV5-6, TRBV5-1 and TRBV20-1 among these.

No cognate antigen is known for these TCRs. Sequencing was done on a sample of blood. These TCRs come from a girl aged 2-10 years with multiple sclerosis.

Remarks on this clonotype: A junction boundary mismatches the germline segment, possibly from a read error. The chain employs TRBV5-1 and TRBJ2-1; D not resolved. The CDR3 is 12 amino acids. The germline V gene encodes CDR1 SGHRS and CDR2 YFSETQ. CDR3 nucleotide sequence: TGCGCCAGCAGAGGGTTTGGGAATGAGCACTTCTTC. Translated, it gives CASRGFGNEHFF.

The CDR3 DNA reads TGTGCTAGTGGTTTGGTATCGAGAAATGAGCAGTTCTTC. This encodes CASGLVSRNEQFF. The chain uses TRBV12-5 and TRBJ2-1; D unresolved. Trimming left V 0 bases short and J 7 bases short, with 7 bases between. Germline-derived CDR1 and CDR2 are LGHNT and FRNRAP. The CDR3 contains 13 residues.

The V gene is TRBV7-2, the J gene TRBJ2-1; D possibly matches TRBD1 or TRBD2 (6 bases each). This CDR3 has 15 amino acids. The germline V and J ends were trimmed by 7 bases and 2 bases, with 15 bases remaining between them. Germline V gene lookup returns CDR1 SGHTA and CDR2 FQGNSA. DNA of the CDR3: TGTGCCAGCAACCCGATCGGGGGCCCCTACAATGAGCAGTTCTTC. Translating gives CASNPIGGPYNEQFF.

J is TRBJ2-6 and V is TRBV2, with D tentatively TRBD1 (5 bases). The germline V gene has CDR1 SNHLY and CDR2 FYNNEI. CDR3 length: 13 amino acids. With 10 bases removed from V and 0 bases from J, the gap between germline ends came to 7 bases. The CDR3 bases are TGTGCCATCCAGGGCTCTGGGGCCAACGTCCTGACTTTC. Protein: CAIQGSGANVLTF.

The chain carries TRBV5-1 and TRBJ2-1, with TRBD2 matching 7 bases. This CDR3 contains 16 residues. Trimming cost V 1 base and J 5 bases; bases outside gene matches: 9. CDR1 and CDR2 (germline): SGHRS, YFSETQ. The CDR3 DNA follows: TGCGCCAGCAGCTTGCGGGAGGTCCGGCAAAACAATGAGCAGTTCTTC. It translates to CASSLREVRQNNEQFF.